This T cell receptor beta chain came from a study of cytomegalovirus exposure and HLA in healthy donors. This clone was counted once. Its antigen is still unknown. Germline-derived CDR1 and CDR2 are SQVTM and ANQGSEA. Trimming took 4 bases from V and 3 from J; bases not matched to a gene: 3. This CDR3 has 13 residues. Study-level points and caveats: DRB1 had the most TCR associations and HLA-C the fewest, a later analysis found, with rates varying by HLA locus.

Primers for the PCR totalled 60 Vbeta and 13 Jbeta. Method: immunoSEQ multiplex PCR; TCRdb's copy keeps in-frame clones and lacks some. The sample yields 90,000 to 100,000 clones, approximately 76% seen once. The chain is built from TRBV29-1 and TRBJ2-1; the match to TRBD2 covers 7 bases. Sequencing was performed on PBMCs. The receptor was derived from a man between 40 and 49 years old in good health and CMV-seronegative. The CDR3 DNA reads TGCAGCGTTGGGGAGGGAGTCTACAATGAGCAGTTCTTC. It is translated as CSVGEGVYNEQFF.